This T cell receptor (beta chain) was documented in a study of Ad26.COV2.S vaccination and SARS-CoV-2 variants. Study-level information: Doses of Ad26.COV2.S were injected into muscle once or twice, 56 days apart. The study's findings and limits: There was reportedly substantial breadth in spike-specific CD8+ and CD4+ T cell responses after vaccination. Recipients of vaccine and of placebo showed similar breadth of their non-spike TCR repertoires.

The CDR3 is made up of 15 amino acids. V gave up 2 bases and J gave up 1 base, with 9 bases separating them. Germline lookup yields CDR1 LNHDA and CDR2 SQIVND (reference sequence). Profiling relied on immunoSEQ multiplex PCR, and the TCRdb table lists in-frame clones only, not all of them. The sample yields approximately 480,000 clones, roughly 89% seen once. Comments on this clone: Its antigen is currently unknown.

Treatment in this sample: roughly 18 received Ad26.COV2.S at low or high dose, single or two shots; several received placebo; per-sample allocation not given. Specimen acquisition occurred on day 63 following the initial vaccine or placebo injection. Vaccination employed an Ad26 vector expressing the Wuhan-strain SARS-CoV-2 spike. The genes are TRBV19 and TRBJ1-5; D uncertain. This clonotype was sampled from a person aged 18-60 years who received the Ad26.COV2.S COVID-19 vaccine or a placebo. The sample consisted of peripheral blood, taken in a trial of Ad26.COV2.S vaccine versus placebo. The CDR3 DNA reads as TGTGCCAGTAGTATATCAGGTGTCAGCAATCAGCCCCAGCATTTT. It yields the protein CASSISGVSNQPQHF.